Listed below are T cell receptor beta chains from one sample, sequenced in a study of T cells after yellow fever vaccination. From the 5' RACE reads, TCRdb called clonotypes with MiXCR, one entry per CDR3 protein. The sample has hundreds of thousands of distinct CDR3 sequences, about 4% seen once. Source: PBMCs, taken 5 days after the yellow fever booster vaccination. The receptors come from a man younger than 35 who received the YFV17D yellow fever vaccine. Both conserved end residues are part of each CDR3. D genes are given only for firm matches. Some rows mark clone size as missing; the rest say once, few, many or name a class of expanded clone.

14	TRBJ1-3	TRBV7-2	few	-	CASSLDWSGNTIYF	TGTGCCAGCAGCTTAGACTGGTCTGGAAACACCATATATTTT
14	TRBJ2-5	TRBV7-2	-	-	CASSSAGASETQYF	TGTGCCAGCAGCTCCGCAGGGGCATCAGAGACCCAGTACTTC
16	TRBJ2-1	TRBV28	-	-	CASSYSPQGRDNEQFF	TGTGCCAGCAGTTACTCCCCACAGGGCCGGGACAATGAGCAGTTCTTC
13	TRBJ1-1	TRBV14	many	-	CASSQVTNTEAFF	TGTGCCAGCAGCCAAGTAACGAACACTGAAGCTTTCTTT
14	TRBJ2-3	TRBV6-6	few	TRBD1	CATGDSPFLDTQYF	TGTGCCACCGGGGACAGCCCTTTTTTGGATACGCAGTATTTT
15	TRBJ1-5	TRBV11-2	-	-	CASSLVQGRNQPQHF	TGTGCCAGCAGCTTAGTTCAGGGACGGAATCAGCCCCAGCATTTT
15	TRBJ2-1	TRBV12-3/TRBV12-4	few	-	CASSFAPKGFNEQFF	TGTGCCAGCAGTTTCGCACCAAAGGGGTTCAATGAGCAGTTCTTC
18	TRBJ1-4	TRBV4-1	few	TRBD1	CASSQDKGTVFANEKLFF	TGCGCCAGCAGCCAAGATAAAGGGACAGTATTTGCTAATGAAAAACTGTTTTTT
16	TRBJ1-6	TRBV7-2	-	-	CASSLRQSSYNSPLHF	TGTGCCAGCAGCTTACGGCAGAGCTCCTATAATTCACCCCTCCACTTT
12	TRBJ2-7	TRBV12-3/TRBV12-4	-	-	CASDPRAYEQYF	TGTGCCAGCGACCCTCGGGCCTACGAGCAGTACTTC
14	TRBJ1-1	TRBV28	many	-	CASSLLGTGELAFF	TGTGCCAGCAGTTTATTGGGGACGGGGGAATTAGCTTTCTTT
16	TRBJ1-3	TRBV7-2	-	-	CASSLEGGMSGNTIYF	TGTGCCAGCAGCTTAGAAGGGGGGATGAGTGGAAACACCATATATTTT
15	TRBJ1-3	TRBV6-5	-	-	CASRAGTASGNTIYF	TGTGCCAGCAGAGCCGGGACGGCCTCTGGAAACACCATATATTTT
16	TRBJ2-1	TRBV4-1	-	TRBD2	CASSQEGGSSREVQFF	TGCGCCAGCAGCCAAGAGGGAGGATCCAGCCGGGAGGTGCAGTTCTTC
15	TRBJ2-4	TRBV28	many	-	CASSSRTEAKNIQYF	TGTGCCAGCAGTTCCCGGACGGAAGCCAAAAACATTCAGTACTTC
19	TRBJ2-1	TRBV7-6	-	TRBD2	CASSLGPRLAGGMYNEQFF	TGTGCCAGCAGCTTGGGGCCCCGACTAGCGGGGGGGATGTACAATGAGCAGTTCTTC